This TCR beta chain was sequenced in a study of blood T cell repertoires in COVID-19. Germline loops: CDR1 LNHDA, CDR2 SQIVND (reference sequence). Trimming removed 4 bases from V and 0 bases from J, with 15 bases in between. This CDR3 region has 16 residues. As handled by the study authors: Researchers report that nucleated cell counts were estimated from reference gene primer amplification. Clones were read by immunoSEQ multiplex PCR, and TCRdb kept only the in-frame ones, dropping some. V and J calls and clone size are as listed in that table; D and trimming were resolved from the DNA. The profile shows 130,000 or so clones, about four fifths of them singletons.

The sample consisted of peripheral blood. This receptor was taken from a woman aged 60-70 years with acute or convalescent COVID-19. The J gene is TRBJ1-2, the V gene TRBV19; no clear D gene. Here the CDR3 reads CASSTGRLLANYGYTF. The CDR3 nucleotides read TGTGCCAGTAGTACCGGCAGACTGTTAGCTAACTATGGCTACACCTTC.